Following are 18 T cell receptor beta chains from one sample sequenced in a study of neoadjuvant anti-PD-1 for oral cavity cancer. This table comes from immunoSEQ multiplex PCR, and its TCRdb copy is limited to in-frame clones, with some not included. The table shows approximately 68,000 clones, with about nine tenths occurring only once. Sample time point: after neoadjuvant nivolumab, at surgical resection. Sequenced here: PBMCs, sampled after nivolumab (anti-PD-1) treatment. Source of these receptors: a person between 35 and 79 years old with oral cavity squamous cell carcinoma.

The chain recombines TRBV5-4 with TRBJ2-7; 8 positions match TRBD1. The CDR3 is 16 amino acids. In germline, CDR1 is SGHNT, CDR2 YYREEE (reference sequence). Unmatched junction bases numbered 13, after V lost 5 bases and J lost 3 bases. The chain's CDR3 is CASREGTGTIGYEQYF. The CDR3 DNA sequence: TGTGCCAGCAGGGAGGGGACAGGCACCATAGGCTACGAGCAGTACTTC.

The chain links TRBV29-1 to TRBJ2-3; possible D gene TRBD1, 5 bases. With 4 bases removed from V and 4 bases from J, the gap between germline ends came to 15 bases. The germline V gene has CDR1 SQVTM and CDR2 ANQGSEA. There are 14 residues in the CDR3. The CDR3 coding sequence is TGCAGCGTTGGTGCAGGGCCGATCTCAGATACGCAGTATTTT. Residues: CSVGAGPISDTQYF.

V usage is TRBV5-1 and J usage is TRBJ1-3, with D uncertain. The V and J ends lost 2 bases and 0 bases respectively, with 6 bases between them. Looked up from germline, CDR1 is SGHRS and CDR2 is YFSETQ. The CDR3 loop spans 14 amino acids. The CDR3 region has the DNA TGCGCCAGCAGCTTCCAGAGCTCTGGAAACACCATATATTTT. It specifies CASSFQSSGNTIYF. The whole variable domain, remainder taken from reference TRBV5-1 and TRBJ1-3, is KAGVTQTPRYLIKTRGQQVTLSCSPISGHRSVSWYQQTPGQGLQFLFEYFSETQRNKGNFPGRFSGRQFSNSRSEMNVSTLELGDSALYLCASSFQSSGNTIYFGEGSWLTVV.

The chain has TRBV27 and TRBJ1-1, with 8 nucleotides matching TRBD1. Germline values: CDR1 MNHEY, CDR2 SMNVEV (reference sequence). V trimming: 6 bases; J trimming: 3 bases; junction bases outside the gene matches: 6. The CDR3 consists of 14 residues. The CDR3 region is CASRRNRGDTEAFF. CDR3 nucleotide sequence: TGTGCCAGCAGGAGAAACAGGGGGGACACTGAAGCTTTCTTT.

The J gene is TRBJ2-1, the V gene TRBV9; D is unresolved. V was cut by 0 bases and J by 10 bases, with 8 bases left in between. Germline CDR1 SGDLS, CDR2 YYNGEE. This CDR3 comprises 12 residues. The CDR3, as DNA: TGTGCCAGCAGCGTAGCCTCCAACGAGCAGTTCTTC. Its translation: CASSVASNEQFF.

This rearrangement joins TRBV9 to TRBJ2-2; 9 nucleotides match TRBD1. The length of the CDR3 is 17 residues. With V trimmed by 3 bases and J by 1 base, 7 bases remained unmatched. Germline CDR1 and CDR2: SGDLS and YYNGEE. The CDR3 loop is CASSASGTGLNTGELFF. Written as DNA, the CDR3 is TGTGCCAGCAGCGCCTCCGGGACAGGGTTGAACACCGGGGAGCTGTTTTTT.

The chain couples TRBV5-4 to TRBJ2-7; D call uncertain. The germline gives CDR1 SGHNT, CDR2 YYREEE (reference sequence). V was trimmed by 4 bases and J by 7 bases, leaving 24 bases between them. The CDR3 runs 16 residues. CDR3 DNA sequence: TGTGCCAGCAGCCCGAATCCTTCGGGCTCAGTCGGGGAGCAGTACTTC. This translates into CASSPNPSGSVGEQYF.

V is TRBV4-1 and J is TRBJ2-7; 9 bases fit TRBD1. Trimming cost V 1 base and J 6 bases; bases outside gene matches: 4. This CDR3 is 14 amino acids long. Germline loops: CDR1 MGHRA, CDR2 YSYEKL. For the CDR3, the DNA is TGCGCCAGCAGCCAAGGCGGGACAGGGCGCGAGCAGTACTTC. Protein product: CASSQGGTGREQYF.

This sequence joins TRBV27 and TRBJ1-5; D is undetermined. Germline assignment: CDR1 MNHEY and CDR2 SMNVEV (reference sequence). Trimming cost V 0 bases and J 5 bases, with 11 bases left between them. CDR3 size: 15 residues. The CDR3: CASSLSRRSHQPQHF. The DNA for the CDR3 is TGTGCCAGCAGTTTATCCAGACGGTCGCATCAGCCCCAGCATTTT.

This chain connects TRBV5-1 to TRBJ2-3, with a tentative D call TRBD2 (5 bases). Looked up from germline, CDR1 is SGHRS and CDR2 is YFSETQ. Trimming stripped 4 bases from V and 3 bases from J, with 15 bases between. CDR3 length: 15 amino acids. CDR3 loop: CASSRTGVVTDTQYF. The CDR3 DNA sequence: TGCGCCAGCAGCCGGACCGGGGTAGTTACAGATACGCAGTATTTT.

V usage is TRBV7-2 and J usage is TRBJ2-7; 11 bases line up with TRBD1. Germline-derived CDR1 and CDR2 are SGHTA and FQGNSA. This CDR3 has 13 amino acids. Trimming took 3 bases from V and 7 from J; bases not matched to a gene: 2. CDR3 sequence: CASSFGTGGEQYF. CDR3 nucleotide sequence: TGTGCCAGCAGCTTTGGGACAGGGGGGGAGCAGTACTTC.

The gene calls are TRBV11-3 and TRBJ2-1, with D perhaps TRBD2 (5 bases). CDR3 length equals 14 residues. With 1 base removed from V and 7 bases from J, the gap between germline ends came to 11 bases. The V gene's germline CDR1 is SGHNT and CDR2 YENEEA. The CDR3 protein is CASSLVDSGNEQFF. The CDR3 bases are TGTGCCAGCAGCTTAGTGGACTCGGGGAATGAGCAGTTCTTC.

In DNA form, the CDR3 reads TGTGCCAGCAGCCAAGGCAGGGGGAACACTGAAGCTTTCTTT. Encoded protein: CASSQGRGNTEAFF. The rearrangement uses TRBV14 and TRBJ1-1, with D possibly TRBD1 on 6 matching bases. Trimming shortened V by 1 base and J by 1 base, and 7 bases separated the two germline ends. Per germline, CDR1 SGHDN and CDR2 FVKESK. The CDR3 length is 14 residues.

The rearrangement links TRBV6-1 to TRBJ1-5, with a weak D call TRBD1 (6 bases). The V gene's germline CDR1 is MNHNS and CDR2 SASEGT. The V and J ends lost 4 bases and 4 bases respectively, with 11 bases between them. The length of the CDR3 is 14 residues. In DNA form, the CDR3 reads TGTGCCAGCAGTGGGGAAACAGGGAATCAGCCCCAGCATTTT. This gives the protein CASSGETGNQPQHF.

This clone was counted a single time. This chain uses TRBV6-6 with TRBJ2-1, with D perhaps TRBD2 (5 bases). The V gene lost 11 bases and the J gene lost 0 bases, with 8 bases spanning the gap. CDR3 length: 12 amino acids. The germline V gene has CDR1 MNHNY and CDR2 SVGAGI (reference sequence). CDR3 bases: TGTGCCGGGAGCAACTCCTACAATGAGCAGTTCTTC. It translates to CAGSNSYNEQFF.

The chain couples TRBV21-1 to TRBJ1-1; whether TRBD1, the table's D call, matches the DNA was not checked. TRBV21-1 is recorded as a pseudogene. The CDR3 runs 13 residues. The CDR3, as DNA: TGTGCCACCGTCCAGTCGTACAACACTGAAGCTTTCTTT. Protein sequence: CATVQSYNTEAFF.

This chain links TRBV5-1 with TRBJ2-1, with 8 bases that match TRBD1. Per germline, CDR1 SGHRS and CDR2 YFSETQ. Trimming removed 0 bases from V and 8 bases from J; junction bases left unmatched: 7. The CDR3 sequence is 15 residues long. The CDR3 region is CASSLAQGVAYEQFF. In nucleotides, the CDR3 is TGCGCCAGCAGCTTGGCACAGGGGGTCGCTTATGAGCAGTTCTTC.

The rearrangement uses TRBV5-6 and TRBJ2-1, with D unclear. The CDR3 runs to 17 residues. Germline V CDR1 and CDR2: SGHDT, YYEEEE. With 1 base removed from V and 0 bases from J, the gap between germline ends came to 14 bases. For the CDR3, the DNA is TGTGCCAGCAGCTTGAGGACCTTTCCAGGCTCCTACAATGAGCAGTTCTTC. The encoded protein is CASSLRTFPGSYNEQFF.